The subject of this entry is one T cell receptor (beta chain). Its target is not known. The data belong to a study of T cell responses to AZD1222 COVID-19 vaccine. Sequenced by immunoSEQ multiplex PCR; TCRdb stores in-frame clones only, minus some. The sample contains some 100,000 clones, roughly 91% of which appear only once. V was trimmed by 1 base and J by 0 bases, leaving 13 bases between them. There are 17 residues in the CDR3. The germline gives CDR1 LGHDT, CDR2 YNNKEL (reference sequence). Notes on the study in general: Donors skewed white British and female; clonal diversity was possibly underestimated. Baseline antibody screening turned up just a handful of seropositive AZD1222 recipients. Unmutated variant regions reportedly attract nearly half of all spike-specific TCRs.

This TCR derives from an adult in good health. V usage is TRBV3-1 (or the pseudogene TRBV3-2) and J usage is TRBJ1-3; D call uncertain. The sample consisted of peripheral blood, taken on day 0 of AZD1222 vaccination. The CDR3 DNA is TGTGCCAGCAGCCAAGTCGTCCCGGCCGCCTCTGGAAACACCATATATTTT. It translates to CASSQVVPAASGNTIYF.